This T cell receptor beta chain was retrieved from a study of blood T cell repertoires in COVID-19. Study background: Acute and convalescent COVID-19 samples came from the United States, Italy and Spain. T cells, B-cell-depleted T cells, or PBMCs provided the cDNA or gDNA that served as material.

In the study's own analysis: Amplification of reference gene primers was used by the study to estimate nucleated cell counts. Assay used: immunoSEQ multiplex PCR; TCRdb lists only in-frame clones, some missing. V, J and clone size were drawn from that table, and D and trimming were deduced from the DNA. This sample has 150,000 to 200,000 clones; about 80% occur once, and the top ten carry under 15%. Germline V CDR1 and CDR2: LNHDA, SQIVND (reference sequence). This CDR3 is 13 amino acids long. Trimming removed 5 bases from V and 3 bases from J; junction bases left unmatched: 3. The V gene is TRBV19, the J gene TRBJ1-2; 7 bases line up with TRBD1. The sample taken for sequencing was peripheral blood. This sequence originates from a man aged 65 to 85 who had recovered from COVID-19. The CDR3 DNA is TGTGCCAGTAGTTGGGACAGAGACTATGGCTACACCTTC. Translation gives CASSWDRDYGYTF.